Listed below are T cell receptor beta chains from one sample, sequenced in a study of T cells in Graves' hyperthyroidism and ophthalmopathy. One entry per CDR3 protein results from TCRdb running MiXCR on the multiplex PCR reads. The sample includes 500,000 to 750,000 distinct CDR3 sequences, around 42% of them seen just once. The sequencing input was peripheral blood or thyroid tissue (not recorded which). Receptors originate from a woman under 30 with Graves' hyperthyroidism. The CDR3 runs from the conserved cysteine through the conserved F or W. A D gene is named only where the DNA matches it firmly. Size values are once, few and many counts, or a class for expanded clones, and some rows have none.

d_gene: NA
abundance: many
v_gene: TRBV14
j_gene: TRBJ1-3
CDR3aa: CASSFTGGNTIYF
CDR3nt: TGTGCCAGCAGCTTCACAGGGGGAAACACCATATATTTT

d_gene: NA
abundance: many
v_gene: TRBV20-1
j_gene: TRBJ2-7
CDR3aa: CSARDGGPPNGQYF
CDR3nt: TGCAGTGCTAGAGATGGGGGACCGCCGAATGGGCAGTACTTC

d_gene: TRBD1
abundance: NA
v_gene: TRBV2
j_gene: TRBJ1-5
CDR3aa: CASSPGQGEGQPQHF
CDR3nt: TGTGCCAGCAGTCCCGGACAGGGGGAAGGTCAGCCCCAGCATTTT

d_gene: NA
abundance: once
v_gene: TRBV15
j_gene: TRBJ1-1
CDR3aa: CATSRDIEAFF
CDR3nt: TGTGCCACCAGCAGAGATATTGAAGCTTTCTTT

d_gene: NA
abundance: few
v_gene: TRBV4-1
j_gene: TRBJ1-4
CDR3aa: CASGGRSTNEKLFF
CDR3nt: TGCGCCAGCGGTGGACGGTCAACTAATGAAAAACTGTTTTTT

d_gene: TRBD1
abundance: NA
v_gene: TRBV2
j_gene: TRBJ1-4
CDR3aa: CASSEDRGLREKLFF
CDR3nt: TGTGCCAGCAGTGAGGACAGGGGATTACGGGAAAAACTGTTTTTT

d_gene: TRBD1
abundance: NA
v_gene: TRBV15
j_gene: TRBJ2-5
CDR3aa: CATSSAVPGQGKVGETQYF
CDR3nt: TGTGCCACCAGCAGCGCGGTACCGGGACAGGGAAAGGTTGGAGAGACCCAGTACTTC

d_gene: TRBD1
abundance: few
v_gene: TRBV4-1
j_gene: TRBJ1-1
CDR3aa: CASSQRAGTGGLTTEAFF
CDR3nt: TGCGCCAGCAGCCAACGCGCCGGGACAGGGGGTCTCACTACCGAAGCTTTCTTT

d_gene: TRBD1
abundance: NA
v_gene: TRBV4-3
j_gene: TRBJ2-7
CDR3aa: CASSPTGNINLYEQYF
CDR3nt: TGCGCCAGCAGCCCGACAGGGAATATTAACCTCTACGAGCAGTACTTC

d_gene: NA
abundance: NA
v_gene: TRBV12-3/TRBV12-4
j_gene: TRBJ2-7
CDR3aa: CASRSSERNYEQYF
CDR3nt: TGTGCCAGCAGATCTAGCGAGCGAAACTACGAGCAGTACTTC

d_gene: NA
abundance: NA
v_gene: TRBV30
j_gene: TRBJ1-1
CDR3aa: CAWSAGQITEAFF
CDR3nt: TGTGCCTGGAGTGCAGGACAAATTACTGAAGCTTTCTTT

d_gene: TRBD2
abundance: few
v_gene: TRBV7-2
j_gene: TRBJ2-7
CDR3aa: CARELAGVSEQYF
CDR3nt: TGTGCTAGAGAGCTAGCGGGAGTTAGCGAGCAGTACTTC

d_gene: NA
abundance: NA
v_gene: TRBV11-3
j_gene: TRBJ2-5
CDR3aa: CASSPYLRETQYF
CDR3nt: TGTGCCAGCAGCCCGTACTTGCGAGAGACCCAGTACTTC

d_gene: NA
abundance: NA
v_gene: TRBV18
j_gene: TRBJ2-5
CDR3aa: CASSPPGRGETQYF
CDR3nt: TGTGCCAGCTCACCACCGGGCCGTGGAGAGACCCAGTACTTC

d_gene: NA
abundance: many
v_gene: TRBV20-1
j_gene: TRBJ1-6
CDR3aa: CSASHDMIGSSPLHF
CDR3nt: TGCAGTGCTAGTCACGACATGATCGGGAGTTCACCCCTCCACTTT

d_gene: NA
abundance: NA
v_gene: TRBV7-2
j_gene: TRBJ2-5
CDR3aa: CASSQDLPGTQYF
CDR3nt: TGTGCCAGCAGCCAAGACCTCCCGGGGACCCAGTACTTC

d_gene: NA
abundance: few
v_gene: TRBV7-6
j_gene: TRBJ2-7
CDR3aa: CASSQLGISGYEQYF
CDR3nt: TGTGCCAGCAGCCAATTAGGGATCAGCGGGTACGAGCAGTACTTC

d_gene: NA
abundance: NA
v_gene: TRBV7-3
j_gene: TRBJ1-5
CDR3aa: CASSPYIGSNQPQHF
CDR3nt: TGTGCCAGCAGCCCCTACATTGGAAGCAATCAGCCCCAGCATTTT

d_gene: NA
abundance: many
v_gene: TRBV5-4
j_gene: TRBJ2-2
CDR3aa: CASSLSSGSTGELFF
CDR3nt: TGTGCCAGCAGCTTGTCCAGCGGGTCGACCGGGGAGCTGTTTTTT

d_gene: NA
abundance: NA
v_gene: TRBV2
j_gene: TRBJ2-7
CDR3aa: CASSVSTYEQYF
CDR3nt: TGTGCCAGCAGCGTGAGCACCTACGAGCAGTACTTC

d_gene: NA
abundance: NA
v_gene: TRBV30
j_gene: TRBJ1-3
CDR3aa: CAWTRLAGFNGNTIYF
CDR3nt: TGTGCCTGGACCCGCTTAGCCGGTTTCAATGGAAACACCATATATTTT

d_gene: TRBD1
abundance: few
v_gene: TRBV14
j_gene: TRBJ2-3
CDR3aa: CASRPTGGGSDTQYF
CDR3nt: TGTGCCAGCAGACCGACAGGGGGCGGCTCAGATACGCAGTATTTT

d_gene: TRBD1
abundance: many
v_gene: TRBV20-1
j_gene: TRBJ1-5
CDR3aa: CSARDWGTGVSNQPQHF
CDR3nt: TGCAGTGCTAGAGATTGGGGCACAGGGGTTAGCAATCAGCCCCAGCATTTT

d_gene: NA
abundance: many
v_gene: TRBV5-1
j_gene: TRBJ1-4
CDR3aa: CASRRDSTNEKLFF
CDR3nt: TGTGCCAGCAGACGGGATTCTACTAATGAAAAACTGTTTTTT

d_gene: NA
abundance: many
v_gene: TRBV6-6
j_gene: TRBJ1-2
CDR3aa: CASSYDGQRGYTF
CDR3nt: TGTGCCAGCAGTTACGACGGACAACGGGGCTACACCTTC

d_gene: TRBD2
abundance: NA
v_gene: TRBV10-3
j_gene: TRBJ2-1
CDR3aa: CAISRLAGKELGNEQFF
CDR3nt: TGTGCCATCAGCCGACTAGCGGGAAAAGAATTGGGGAATGAGCAGTTCTTC

d_gene: TRBD1
abundance: many
v_gene: TRBV20-1
j_gene: TRBJ1-1
CDR3aa: CSARRQGRDTEAFF
CDR3nt: TGCAGTGCTAGGAGACAGGGAAGGGATACTGAAGCTTTCTTT

d_gene: NA
abundance: many
v_gene: TRBV12-3/TRBV12-4
j_gene: TRBJ1-4
CDR3aa: CASTGLGGGKLFF
CDR3nt: TGTGCCAGCACGGGTTTGGGGGGTGGAAAACTGTTTTTT

d_gene: TRBD1
abundance: many
v_gene: TRBV20-1
j_gene: TRBJ1-1
CDR3aa: CSARDPGQGQGTEAFF
CDR3nt: TGCAGTGCTAGAGATCCGGGACAGGGGCAGGGCACTGAAGCTTTCTTT

d_gene: NA
abundance: NA
v_gene: TRBV7-3
j_gene: TRBJ2-7
CDR3aa: CASSLAGEYNEQYF
CDR3nt: TGTGCCAGCAGTTTAGCAGGAGAGTACAATGAGCAGTACTTC

d_gene: NA
abundance: NA
v_gene: TRBV7-1
j_gene: TRBJ2-7
CDR3aa: CASMGEIMTGELYF
CDR3nt: TGTGCCAGCATGGGGGAGATAATGACCGGGGAGCTGTACTTC

d_gene: NA
abundance: NA
v_gene: TRBV18
j_gene: TRBJ1-5
CDR3aa: CASLAGYNQPQHF
CDR3nt: TGTGCCAGCTTAGCGGGTTACAATCAGCCCCAGCATTTT

d_gene: NA
abundance: many
v_gene: TRBV5-4
j_gene: TRBJ2-5
CDR3aa: CASSARLKETQYF
CDR3nt: TGTGCCAGCAGCGCGCGCCTCAAAGAGACCCAGTACTTC

d_gene: TRBD2
abundance: few
v_gene: TRBV24-1
j_gene: TRBJ2-1
CDR3aa: CATGTSGAQYNEQFF
CDR3nt: TGTGCCACTGGGACTAGCGGAGCCCAATACAATGAGCAGTTCTTC

d_gene: TRBD1
abundance: many
v_gene: TRBV19
j_gene: TRBJ2-2
CDR3aa: CASSNPWTGRNGELFF
CDR3nt: TGTGCCAGTAGTAACCCCTGGACAGGGCGGAACGGGGAGCTGTTTTTT

d_gene: TRBD1
abundance: NA
v_gene: TRBV25-1
j_gene: TRBJ1-5
CDR3aa: CPIIQGSNQPQHF
CDR3nt: TGTCCCATCATACAGGGGAGCAATCAGCCCCAGCATTTT

d_gene: NA
abundance: NA
v_gene: TRBV3-1
j_gene: TRBJ2-7
CDR3aa: CASSHGGRAYEQYF
CDR3nt: TGTGCCAGCAGCCATGGCGGGCGGGCCTACGAGCAGTACTTC

d_gene: TRBD1
abundance: NA
v_gene: TRBV9
j_gene: TRBJ2-7
CDR3aa: CASGTGLRDEQYF
CDR3nt: TGTGCCAGCGGGACAGGCCTCCGTGACGAGCAGTACTTC

d_gene: TRBD1
abundance: many
v_gene: TRBV29-1
j_gene: TRBJ2-2
CDR3aa: CSVEDLGQANTGELFF
CDR3nt: TGCAGCGTTGAAGATCTTGGACAGGCGAACACCGGGGAGCTGTTTTTT

d_gene: NA
abundance: once
v_gene: TRBV29-1
j_gene: TRBJ1-5
CDR3aa: CSARTGPRQPQHF
CDR3nt: TGCAGCGCAAGAACAGGGCCTCGTCAACCCCAGCATTTT